Each of the 26 T cell receptor beta chains below was sequenced from the same sample in a study of T cells after yellow fever vaccination (dated by TCRdb to the late 2010s). Interpreted using the paper, the treatment or condition label stands for: live attenuated yellow fever vaccine strain. Libraries were constructed by 5' RACE. TCRdb shows the sequencer as Illumina HiSeq 2500. TCRdb reprocessing: public reads trimmed at Q25 with fastp, clones called with MiXCR, in-frame beta chains kept. Merged by CDR3 protein, the rows form single entries marked with the most common genes and DNA. This sample lists hundreds of thousands of distinct CDR3 sequences; 11% were detected once. Clones ranked in the top ten supply less than 20% of the sample. Sequences were derived from PBMCs, sampled on the day of the first yellow fever vaccination. The receptors come from a man younger than 35 who received the YFV17D yellow fever vaccine.

The chain recombines TRBV7-9 with TRBJ2-7; maybe TRBD1 (6 bases). Germline CDR1 SEHNR, CDR2 FQNEAQ (reference sequence). V lost 3 bases to trimming and J lost 6 bases, with 12 bases between them. There are 13 residues in the CDR3. DNA for the CDR3: TGTGCCAGCAGCTTGGGGGCCCTCGGCGAGCAGTACGTC. This translates into CASSLGALGEQYV.

The chain recombines TRBV13 with TRBJ1-2, with TRBD1 identical over 9 bases. Trimming at V came to 1 base and at J to 4 bases, leaving 16 bases not matched to a gene. CDR3 size: 19 residues. Looked up from germline, CDR1 is PRHDT and CDR2 is FYEKMQ (reference sequence). CDR3 in amino acids: CASSLARGQGLWFAYGYTF. Here the CDR3 DNA reads TGTGCCAGCAGCTTAGCCCGGGGACAGGGACTCTGGTTTGCCTATGGCTACACCTTC.

The table lists this clonotype with a few counts. This chain links TRBV5-1 with TRBJ2-3; 8 nucleotides align to TRBD1. CDR3 length: 15 amino acids. Trimming removed 3 bases from V and 2 bases from J; junction bases left unmatched: 5. Germline V gene data show CDR1 as SGHRS and CDR2 as YFSETQ. The chain's CDR3 is CASSSWTGTTDTQYF. CDR3 bases: TGCGCCAGCAGCTCCTGGACAGGGACCACAGATACGCAGTATTTT.

The V gene is TRBV4-1, the J gene TRBJ1-6; 9 bases are shared with TRBD1. CDR1 and CDR2 from the germline V gene are MGHRA and YSYEKL. The trim removed 4 bases at V and 7 bases at J, leaving 5 bases unmatched. The CDR3 has 15 amino acids. This chain's CDR3 is CASSRDRERNSPLHF. CDR3 DNA: TGCGCCAGCAGCCGGGACAGGGAGAGAAATTCACCCCTCCACTTT.

This clonotype was seen at least ten times. The chain joins TRBV20-1 to TRBJ2-1; D not resolved. Germline CDR1 and CDR2: DFQATT and SNEGSKA (reference sequence). The CDR3 loop spans 15 amino acids. Trimming stripped 7 bases from V and 3 bases from J, with 19 bases between. CDR3 in DNA: TGCAGTGGCACAGCAAGAAATAGGTTCTACAATGAGCAGTTCTTC. It encodes CSGTARNRFYNEQFF.

The CDR3 sequence is CASRDRGDNEQFF. CDR3 DNA: TGTGCCAGCAGGGACAGGGGGGACAATGAGCAGTTCTTC. The chain combines TRBV12-3 or TRBV12-4 with TRBJ2-1, with 10 positions matching TRBD1. The CDR3 is made up of 13 amino acids. V lost 6 bases to trimming and J lost 5 bases; unmatched junction nucleotides: 1.

A few counts support this clonotype. The chain recombines TRBV10-2 with TRBJ2-1, with TRBD2 identical over 13 bases. The germline gives CDR1 WSHSY, CDR2 SAAADI. The CDR3 sequence is 17 residues long. Germline trimming cut 4 bases from V and 4 bases from J; bases unmatched to any gene: 7. The CDR3 region has the DNA TGCGCCAGCAGTGTAAAAGGGACTAGCGGGGTTTACAATGAGCAGTTCTTC. Protein product: CASSVKGTSGVYNEQFF.

In its sample, this clonotype was seen a few times. V is TRBV6-1 and J is TRBJ2-2; D is uncertain. The CDR3 runs to 15 residues. The V gene lost 3 bases and the J gene lost 0 bases, with 8 bases spanning the gap. CDR1 and CDR2 from the germline V gene are MNHNS and SASEGT. The DNA for the CDR3 is TGTGCCAGCAGTGATGTCACTACGAACACCGGGGAGCTGTTTTTT. This sequence encodes CASSDVTTNTGELFF.

This clonotype has a count of ten or more. The rearrangement uses TRBV7-2 and TRBJ1-5; no clear D gene. The CDR3 is made up of 14 amino acids. Per germline, CDR1 SGHTA and CDR2 FQGNSA. Deletions cut 5 bases from V and 7 bases from J, with 15 bases between. CDR3 sequence (DNA): TGTGCCAGCAGCCCCATCTTACCGGGCCAGCCCCAGCATTTT. Translating it yields CASSPILPGQPQHF.

This clonotype was counted between two and nine times. This chain connects TRBV4-3 to TRBJ2-1; 14 nucleotides match TRBD2. Germline CDR1 reads LGHNA; CDR2 reads YSLEER. Trimming cost V 3 bases and J 6 bases; bases outside gene matches: 10. The length of the CDR3 is 18 residues. The CDR3 reads CASSQDRLAGGHLNEQFF. CDR3 nucleotides: TGCGCCAGCAGCCAGGATAGACTAGCGGGGGGGCATCTCAATGAGCAGTTCTTC.

This clonotype turned up a few times. The chain carries TRBV6-5 and TRBJ2-7; 9 bases line up with TRBD1. The CDR3 runs to 16 residues. With 0 bases clipped from V and 6 bases from J, the junction kept 9 bases outside the gene matches. Germline V gene lookup returns CDR1 MNHEY and CDR2 SVGAGI. Here the CDR3 DNA reads TGTGCCAGCAGTTACTCGAGGCCGGGACAGGGATTCGAGCAGTACGTC. This codes for CASSYSRPGQGFEQYV.

This chain links TRBV7-9 with TRBJ1-6; D gene unclear. V lost 2 bases and J lost 17, with 10 bases in between. There are 11 residues in the CDR3. In germline, CDR1 is SEHNR, CDR2 FQNEAQ (reference sequence). Written as DNA, the CDR3 is TGTGCCAGCAGCTTATTTGACCAAGTCCACTTT. Protein product: CASSLFDQVHF.

The V call is TRBV12-3 or TRBV12-4, the J call TRBJ1-1, with D perhaps matching TRBD1 (6 bases). The CDR3 is 14 residues long. The germline V and J ends were trimmed by 6 bases and 2 bases, with 13 bases remaining between them. CDR3 sequence (DNA): TGTGCCAGCAGCGCCGGGACAAGAAACACTGAAGCTTTCTTT. This translates into CASSAGTRNTEAFF.

This clonotype appeared a few times. J is TRBJ2-7 and V is TRBV4-1, with 10 bases aligning to TRBD1. Germline-derived CDR1 and CDR2 are MGHRA and YSYEKL. There are 16 residues in the CDR3. With V trimmed by 3 bases and J by 3 bases, 8 bases remained unmatched. The CDR3 loop is CASSQLPGQGYYEQYF. The DNA of the CDR3 is TGCGCCAGCAGCCAGTTGCCGGGACAGGGGTACTACGAGCAGTACTTC.

The chain employs TRBV6-5 and TRBJ2-1, with D perhaps matching TRBD2 (6 bases). The germline V gene has CDR1 MNHEY and CDR2 SVGAGI. The CDR3 contains 17 residues. Trimming pared 0 bases from V and 6 bases from J, leaving 18 bases between. CDR3 coding DNA: TGTGCCAGCAGTTACTCGTTTAATCAGGGAGGAGGCAATGAGCAGTTCTTC. Translation gives CASSYSFNQGGGNEQFF.

This clonotype was detected only a few times. The chain joins TRBV18 to TRBJ1-2; D might be TRBD1 (6 bases). The CDR3 length is 15 residues. V shed 2 bases and J shed 4 bases, with 14 bases lying between them. Germline-derived CDR1 and CDR2 are KGHSH and LQKENI. The CDR3 region is CASSPTGGELYGYTF. CDR3 DNA sequence: TGTGCCAGCTCACCAACGGGGGGCGAGCTCTATGGCTACACCTTC.

V and J are TRBV6-5 and TRBJ2-1, with unresolved D. CDR1 and CDR2 (germline): MNHEY, SVGAGI. The CDR3 is 11 amino acids. V lost 5 bases and J 10 bases, leaving 9 bases between the germline ends. For the CDR3, the DNA is TGTGCCAGCAGTACCTGGGGAGAGCAGTTCTTC. This codes for CASSTWGEQFF.

This clonotype has a count of ten or more. J is TRBJ1-2 and V is TRBV29-1, with D unclear. Germline values: CDR1 SQVTM, CDR2 ANQGSEA. The length of the CDR3 is 13 residues. The V gene lost 5 bases and the J gene lost 4 bases, with 14 bases spanning the gap. The CDR3 DNA follows: TGCAGCGTTACCGCCGGTTTGGGCTATGGCTACACCTTC. Its protein product is CSVTAGLGYGYTF.

The chain has TRBV20-1 and TRBJ2-5, with 11 bases that match TRBD2. J lost 4 bases, V lost 7 bases, and 8 bases had no gene match. This CDR3 has 14 residues. The germline gives CDR1 DFQATT, CDR2 SNEGSKA (reference sequence). The CDR3 reads CSVTSGGRGETQYF. Here the CDR3 DNA reads TGCAGTGTCACTAGCGGGGGACGTGGAGAGACCCAGTACTTC.

The table lists this clonotype with a few counts. The chain joins TRBV6-5 to TRBJ1-1; 9 bases fit TRBD1. Per the germline V gene, CDR1 is MNHEY and CDR2 is SVGAGI. The ends lost 2 bases at V and 4 bases at J; junction bases unmatched: 2. This CDR3 contains 14 residues. The CDR3 DNA reads as TGTGCCAGCAGTTACGGACAGGGGTTCACTGAAGCTTTCTTT. This encodes CASSYGQGFTEAFF.

The chain joins TRBV12-3 or TRBV12-4 to TRBJ2-3; no firm D call. The V end was cut by 6 bases, the J end by 7 bases, with 11 bases between. This CDR3 region has 12 residues. The CDR3 region is CASSSNSNTQYF. CDR3 bases: TGTGCCAGCAGCTCCAATAGTAATACGCAGTATTTT.

This clonotype showed up just a few times. The chain carries TRBV3-1 and TRBJ1-2; D is unresolved. Trimming removed 0 bases at V and 4 bases at J, with 9 bases between. Germline V gives CDR1 LGHDT, CDR2 YNNKEL (reference sequence). The CDR3 has 14 amino acids. CDR3 nucleotide sequence: TGTGCCAGCAGCCAAGAGAACATAGCCTATGGCTACACCTTC. As protein: CASSQENIAYGYTF.

This clonotype was counted many times. The chain has TRBV7-9 and TRBJ1-1; 8 bases align to TRBD1. Looked up from germline, CDR1 is SEHNR and CDR2 is FQNEAQ (reference sequence). Trimming cost V 5 bases and J 6 bases; bases outside gene matches: 11. There are 15 residues in the CDR3. For the CDR3, the DNA is TGTGCCAGCAGCACCCGACAGGGGCGGTTATCTGAAGCTTTCTTT. This encodes CASSTRQGRLSEAFF.

This clonotype showed up just a few times. V usage is TRBV6-5 and J usage is TRBJ1-2; 9 bases agree with TRBD1. V lost 2 bases to trimming and J lost 4 bases; unmatched junction nucleotides: 2. The CDR3 spans 14 residues. Germline assignment: CDR1 MNHEY and CDR2 SVGAGI. The CDR3 sequence is CASSYADRGYGYTF. The CDR3 DNA follows: TGTGCCAGCAGTTACGCGGACAGGGGCTATGGCTACACCTTC.

This clonotype was seen at least ten times. This chain links TRBV12-3 or TRBV12-4 with TRBJ2-7; D call uncertain. This CDR3 has 13 residues. V shed 3 bases and J shed 1 base, with 7 bases lying between them. The CDR3: CASSFGVSYEQYF. The DNA of the CDR3 is TGTGCCAGCAGTTTTGGGGTGTCCTACGAGCAGTACTTC.

CDR3 DNA sequence: TGTGCCAGCAGACCGACCTGGGACAGGGGGTCAATGAACACTGAAGCTTTCTTT. Its protein is CASRPTWDRGSMNTEAFF. The genes are TRBV28 and TRBJ1-1, with TRBD1 matching over 11 bases. Trimming removed 6 bases from V and 0 bases from J; junction bases left unmatched: 12. The CDR3 length is 18 residues. Germline lookup yields CDR1 MDHEN and CDR2 SYDVKM.